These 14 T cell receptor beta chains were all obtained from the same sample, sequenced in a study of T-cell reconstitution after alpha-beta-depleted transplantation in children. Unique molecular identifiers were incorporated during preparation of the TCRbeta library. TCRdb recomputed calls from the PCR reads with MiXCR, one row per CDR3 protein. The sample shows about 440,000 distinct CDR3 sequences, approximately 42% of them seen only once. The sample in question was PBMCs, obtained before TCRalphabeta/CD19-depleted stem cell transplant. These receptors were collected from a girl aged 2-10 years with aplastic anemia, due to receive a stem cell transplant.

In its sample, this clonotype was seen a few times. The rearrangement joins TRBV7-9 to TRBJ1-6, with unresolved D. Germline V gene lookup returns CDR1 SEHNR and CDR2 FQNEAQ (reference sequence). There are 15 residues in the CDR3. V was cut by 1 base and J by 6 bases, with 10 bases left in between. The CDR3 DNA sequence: TGTGCCAGCAGCTTAGGAAACGGGCGTAATTCACCCCTCCACTTT. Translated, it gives CASSLGNGRNSPLHF.

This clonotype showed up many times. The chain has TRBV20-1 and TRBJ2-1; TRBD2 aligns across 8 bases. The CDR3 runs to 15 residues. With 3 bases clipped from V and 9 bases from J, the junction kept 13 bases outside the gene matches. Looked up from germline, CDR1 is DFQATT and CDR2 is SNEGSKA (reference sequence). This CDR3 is CSARGTRKSSGEQFF. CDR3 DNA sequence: TGCAGTGCTAGGGGGACTAGGAAAAGTTCTGGTGAGCAGTTCTTC.

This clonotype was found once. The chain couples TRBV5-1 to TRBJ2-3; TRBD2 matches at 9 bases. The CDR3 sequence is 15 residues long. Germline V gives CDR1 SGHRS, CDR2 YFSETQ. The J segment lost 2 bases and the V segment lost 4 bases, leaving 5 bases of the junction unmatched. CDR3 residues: CASSPLAGFTDTQYF. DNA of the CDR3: TGCGCCAGCAGCCCACTAGCGGGCTTCACAGATACGCAGTATTTT.

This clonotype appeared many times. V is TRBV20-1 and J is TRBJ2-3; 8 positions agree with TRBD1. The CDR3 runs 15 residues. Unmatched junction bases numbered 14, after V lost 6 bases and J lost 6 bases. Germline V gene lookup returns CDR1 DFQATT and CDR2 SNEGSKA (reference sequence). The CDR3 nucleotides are TGCAGTGCCCACGCGTCGGACAGGGCTAGTGATACGCAGTATTTT. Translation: CSAHASDRASDTQYF.

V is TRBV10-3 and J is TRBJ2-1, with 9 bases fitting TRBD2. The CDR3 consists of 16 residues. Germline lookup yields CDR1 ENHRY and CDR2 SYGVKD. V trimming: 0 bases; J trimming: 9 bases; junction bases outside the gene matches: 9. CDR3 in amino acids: CAISESSLAGTSEQFF. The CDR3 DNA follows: TGTGCCATCAGTGAGTCGAGCCTAGCGGGAACTAGTGAGCAGTTCTTC.

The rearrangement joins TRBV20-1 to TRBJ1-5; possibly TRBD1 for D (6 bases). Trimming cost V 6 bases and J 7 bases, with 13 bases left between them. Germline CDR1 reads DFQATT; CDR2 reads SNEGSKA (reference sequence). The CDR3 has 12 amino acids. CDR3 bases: TGCAGTGCAAACTCACAGGGCCAGCCCCAGCATTTT. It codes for CSANSQGQPQHF.

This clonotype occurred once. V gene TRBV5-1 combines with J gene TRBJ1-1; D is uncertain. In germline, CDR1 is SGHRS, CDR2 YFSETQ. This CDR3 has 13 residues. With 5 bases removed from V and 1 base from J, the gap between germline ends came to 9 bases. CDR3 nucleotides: TGCGCCAGCAGTGGGCAACCGAACACTGAAGCTTTCTTT. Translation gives CASSGQPNTEAFF.

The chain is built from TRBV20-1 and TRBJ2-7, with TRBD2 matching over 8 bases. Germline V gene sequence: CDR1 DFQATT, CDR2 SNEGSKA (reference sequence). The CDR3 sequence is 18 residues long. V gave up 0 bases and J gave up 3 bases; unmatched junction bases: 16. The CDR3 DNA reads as TGCAGTGCTAGAGATTCTAGCGGGTGGTTAAGTAAGGGCTACGAGCAGTACTTC. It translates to CSARDSSGWLSKGYEQYF.

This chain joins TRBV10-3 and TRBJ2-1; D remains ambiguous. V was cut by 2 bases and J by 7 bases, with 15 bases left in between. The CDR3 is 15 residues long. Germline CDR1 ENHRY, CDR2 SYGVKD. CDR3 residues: CAISEPKTLGNEQFF. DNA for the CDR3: TGTGCCATCAGTGAGCCGAAAACACTGGGGAATGAGCAGTTCTTC.

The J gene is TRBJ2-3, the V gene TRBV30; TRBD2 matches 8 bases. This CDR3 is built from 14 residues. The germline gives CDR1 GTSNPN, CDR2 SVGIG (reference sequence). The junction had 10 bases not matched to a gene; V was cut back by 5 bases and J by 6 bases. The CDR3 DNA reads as TGTGCCTGGGGGAGCGGGAGCGCCAGTGATACGCAGTATTTT. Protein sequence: CAWGSGSASDTQYF.

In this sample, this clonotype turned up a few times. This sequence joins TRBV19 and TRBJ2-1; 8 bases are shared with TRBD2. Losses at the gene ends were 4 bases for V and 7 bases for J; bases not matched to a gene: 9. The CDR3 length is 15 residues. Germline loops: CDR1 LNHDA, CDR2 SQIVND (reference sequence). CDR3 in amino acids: CASSNTAGVVNEQFF. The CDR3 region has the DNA TGTGCCAGTAGTAATACAGCGGGAGTGGTTAATGAGCAGTTCTTC.

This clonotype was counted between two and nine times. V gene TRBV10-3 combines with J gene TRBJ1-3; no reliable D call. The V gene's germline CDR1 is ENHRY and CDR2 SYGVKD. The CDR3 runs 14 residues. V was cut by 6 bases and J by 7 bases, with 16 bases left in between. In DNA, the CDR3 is TGTGCCATCAGAGCGGAGGGTCTTGGGAACACCATATATTTT. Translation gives CAIRAEGLGNTIYF.

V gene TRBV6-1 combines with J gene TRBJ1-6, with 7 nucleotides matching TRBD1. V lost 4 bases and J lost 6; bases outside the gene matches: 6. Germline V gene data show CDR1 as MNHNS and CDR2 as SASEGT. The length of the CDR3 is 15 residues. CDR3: CASSAGGRGNSPLHF. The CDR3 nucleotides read TGTGCCAGCAGTGCAGGGGGACGCGGTAATTCACCCCTCCACTTT.

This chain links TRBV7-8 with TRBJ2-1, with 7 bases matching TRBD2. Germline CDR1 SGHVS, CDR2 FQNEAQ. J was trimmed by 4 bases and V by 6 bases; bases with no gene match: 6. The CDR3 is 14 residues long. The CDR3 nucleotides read TGTGCCAGCAGACGGGGGGACGAATACAATGAGCAGTTCTTC. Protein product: CASRRGDEYNEQFF.